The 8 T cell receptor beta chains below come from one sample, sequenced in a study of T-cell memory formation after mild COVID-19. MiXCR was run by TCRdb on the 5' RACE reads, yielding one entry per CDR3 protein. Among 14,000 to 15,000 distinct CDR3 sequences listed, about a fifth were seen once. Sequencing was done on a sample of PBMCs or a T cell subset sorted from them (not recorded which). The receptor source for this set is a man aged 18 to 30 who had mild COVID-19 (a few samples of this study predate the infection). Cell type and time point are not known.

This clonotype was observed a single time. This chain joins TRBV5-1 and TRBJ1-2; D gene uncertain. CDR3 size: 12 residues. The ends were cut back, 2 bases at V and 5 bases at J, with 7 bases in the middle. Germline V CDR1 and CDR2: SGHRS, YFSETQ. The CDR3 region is CASSFGSYGYTF. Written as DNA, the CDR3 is TGCGCCAGCAGCTTCGGGAGTTATGGCTACACCTTC. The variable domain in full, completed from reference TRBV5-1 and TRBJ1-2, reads KAGVTQTPRYLIKTRGQQVTLSCSPISGHRSVSWYQQTPGQGLQFLFEYFSETQRNKGNFPGRFSGRQFSNSRSEMNVSTLELGDSALYLCASSFGSYGYTFGSGTRLTVV.

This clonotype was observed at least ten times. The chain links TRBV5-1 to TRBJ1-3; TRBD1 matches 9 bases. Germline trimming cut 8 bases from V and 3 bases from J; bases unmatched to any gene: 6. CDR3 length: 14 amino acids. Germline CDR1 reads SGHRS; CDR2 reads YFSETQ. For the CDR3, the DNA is TGCGCCAGTAGGGGACAGGGCTTTGGAAACACCATATATTTT. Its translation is CASRGQGFGNTIYF.

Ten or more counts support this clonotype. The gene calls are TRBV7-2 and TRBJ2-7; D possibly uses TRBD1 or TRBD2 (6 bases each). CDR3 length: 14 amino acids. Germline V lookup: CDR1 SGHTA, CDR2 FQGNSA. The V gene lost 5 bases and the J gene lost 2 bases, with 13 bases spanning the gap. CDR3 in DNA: TGTGCCAGCAGCCCTTTCGGGGGCACCTACGAGCAGTACTTC. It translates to CASSPFGGTYEQYF.

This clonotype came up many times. CDR3 coding DNA: TGTGCCAGCAGCCCCGGACTAGCGGGGGGTTTAGAGCAGTTCTTC. Translating gives CASSPGLAGGLEQFF. V gene TRBV11-2 combines with J gene TRBJ2-1; 14 bases line up with TRBD2. J was trimmed by 10 bases and V by 5 bases; bases with no gene match: 7. The CDR3 runs to 15 residues. Germline lookup yields CDR1 SGHAT and CDR2 FQNNGV.

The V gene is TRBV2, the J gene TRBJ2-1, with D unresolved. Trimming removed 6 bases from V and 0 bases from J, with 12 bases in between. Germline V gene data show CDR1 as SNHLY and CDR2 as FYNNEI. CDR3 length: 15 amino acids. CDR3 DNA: TGTGCCAGCAGGGGTGGGTTCCTCTCCTACAATGAGCAGTTCTTC. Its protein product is CASRGGFLSYNEQFF.

The CDR3 protein is CASSLGDRAPYEQYF. The DNA of the CDR3 is TGTGCCAGCAGCTTAGGGGACAGGGCCCCCTACGAGCAGTACTTC. The chain carries TRBV7-2 and TRBJ2-7, with 9 nucleotides matching TRBD1. The CDR3 has 15 amino acids. The V gene end was trimmed by 1 base and the J gene end by 2 bases; junction bases not matched to a gene: 3. Germline CDR1 reads SGHTA; CDR2 reads FQGNSA. Full variable domain (rest looked up from reference TRBV7-2 and TRBJ2-7): GAGVSQSPSNKVTEKGKDVELRCDPISGHTALYWYRQSLGQGLEFLIYFQGNSAPDKSGLPSDRFSAERTGGSVSTLTIQRTQQEDSAVYLCASSLGDRAPYEQYFGPGTRLTVT.

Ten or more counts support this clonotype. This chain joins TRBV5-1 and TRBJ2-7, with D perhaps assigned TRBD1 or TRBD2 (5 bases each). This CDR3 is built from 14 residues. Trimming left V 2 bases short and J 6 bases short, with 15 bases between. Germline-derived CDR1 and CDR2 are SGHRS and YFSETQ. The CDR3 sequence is CASSFYGLGGEQYV. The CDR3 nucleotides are TGCGCCAGCAGCTTTTACGGCCTTGGGGGCGAGCAGTACGTC.

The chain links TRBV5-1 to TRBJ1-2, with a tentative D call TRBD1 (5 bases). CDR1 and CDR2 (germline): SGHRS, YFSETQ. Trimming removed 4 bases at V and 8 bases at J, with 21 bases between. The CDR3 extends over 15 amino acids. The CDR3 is CASSPRGGRPSGYTF. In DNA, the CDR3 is TGCGCCAGCAGCCCACGGGGGGGACGCCCGTCGGGCTACACCTTC.